This T cell receptor beta chain derives from a study of post-analysis software for immune sequencing data (dated by TCRdb to 2015 to 2017). Concerning the study at large: Relapsing-remitting, secondary progressive and progressive-relapsing multiple sclerosis were recorded as disease courses, and subtype annotation was lacking for some patients. The multiple sclerosis patient repertoires were compared with some twelve previously published healthy control repertoires from donors aged roughly 6 to 27 years. A subset of samples was prepared in parallel using single-end sample barcoding, then pooled and co-amplified after Illumina adapter ligation. Study-wide conclusions, independent of this receptor: Multiple sclerosis patients had significantly lower normalized Chao1 diversity than controls, a result that suggests substantial peripheral T-cell clonal expansion. When samples were clustered directly using the F measure, samples prepared in the same batch co-clustered strongly, which prompted a batch-effect correction. Significantly higher frequencies in patients than in controls were found for roughly five TRBV segments, including TRBV5-6, TRBV5-1 and TRBV20-1. The control group was slightly older than the multiple sclerosis patient group.

Receptors were amplified or captured by PCR. The reads were generated on an Illumina HiSeq 2500. To reduce PCR and sequencing biases, unique molecular identifiers were incorporated into the TCR beta cDNA libraries. About 500,000 cDNA molecules were obtained for every 1 to 10 million input T cells, so each molecule roughly corresponded to one T cell. Patient libraries were prepared and sequenced with the same protocol used for the earlier healthy control dataset. Samples belonging to the same batch were prepared together, multiplexed and sequenced on a shared HiSeq lane. The study's own analysis went as follows. Raw barcoded reads were processed with MIGEC, discarding single-read molecular identifier groups before consensus assembly and CDR3 extraction. VDJtools was used for post-analysis of the clonotype tables, with diversity normalized by down-sampling every dataset to the smallest sample size. In repertoire overlap clustering, CDR3 amino acid sequences, but not nucleotide sequences, were matched to correct batch-related cross-sample contamination. TCRdb reanalyzed the raw reads on its own, using fastp at Q25 for trimming and MiXCR for clone calling, and kept in-frame beta chains. Each entry merges the rows of one CDR3 protein and shows their most common DNA and genes. The V and J calls were not made by the authors but by TCRdb's processing. The sample includes roughly 800,000 distinct CDR3 sequences, with just over 45% observed a single time. The ten largest clones capture 4.9% of the sample.

TCR beta repertoires were profiled from peripheral blood of roughly 13 young patients with multiple sclerosis to demonstrate the VDJtools post-analysis software. The multiple sclerosis patients were children and adolescents ranging in age from roughly 6 to 15 years. Trimming leaves V shorter by 6 bases and J shorter by 8 bases, with the junction holding 8 bases beyond the gene matches. The CDR1 and CDR2 encoded by the germline V gene (reference sequence) are DFQATT and SNEGSKA. The CDR3 contains 13 residues, cysteine and phenylalanine counted. Only the CDR3 DNA is retained, 39 bases long and in frame from the first base. Concerning this clonotype itself: The antigen this receptor binds is unknown. Per-nucleotide qualities are absent, and no much larger clonotype sits a single base away.

The chain uses TRBV20-1 and TRBJ2-3; TRBD2 fits 10 bases in the junction. Sample: blood. The clonotype comes from a girl aged 10 to 17 with multiple sclerosis. The sequenced DNA: TGCAGTGCCCGAGGGCTAGCGGGAGTTACGCAGTATTTT. Its translation reads: CSARGLAGVTQYF.